The 8 T cell receptor beta chains below were found in one sample sequenced in a study of siplizumab effects on memory and regulatory T cells. The protocol was immunoSEQ multiplex PCR, while the TCRdb copy is restricted to in-frame clones and leaves out a portion. This table holds 87,000 or so clones, roughly 94% found once. Sequenced input: non-Treg CD4+ T cells sorted from blood. These receptors were collected from a human donor in good health.

V is TRBV7-8 and J is TRBJ1-1; tentatively, D is TRBD1 (6 bases). The CDR3 length is 13 residues. Trimming left V 1 base short and J 7 bases short, with 10 bases between. CDR1 and CDR2 (germline): SGHVS, FQNEAQ. CDR3 residues: CASSLVAGVEAFF. The CDR3 nucleotides read TGTGCCAGCAGCTTAGTGGCAGGGGTTGAAGCTTTCTTT.

V usage is TRBV28 and J usage is TRBJ1-3; D might be TRBD1 (5 bases). Germline V CDR1 and CDR2: MDHEN, SYDVKM. The V end lost 7 bases, the J end lost 4 bases, and 17 bases lay between the germline ends. There are 15 residues in the CDR3. The CDR3 reads CASNPGLPVGNTIYF. The CDR3 DNA sequence: TGTGCCAGCAACCCGGGACTGCCCGTAGGAAACACCATATATTTT.

The chain couples TRBV30 to TRBJ2-7; D is possibly TRBD1 (5 bases). The CDR3 sequence is 13 residues long. V lost 5 bases, J lost 2 bases, and 13 bases lay in between. Germline loops: CDR1 GTSNPN, CDR2 SVGIG (reference sequence). The CDR3 loop reads CAWGRDSPYEQYF. The CDR3 DNA is TGTGCCTGGGGTAGAGACAGCCCCTACGAGCAGTACTTC.

The rearrangement uses TRBV29-1 and TRBJ1-2; D might be TRBD1 (5 bases). Trimming shortened V by 3 bases and J by 4 bases, and 21 bases separated the two germline ends. Germline lookup yields CDR1 SQVTM and CDR2 ANQGSEA. The CDR3 extends over 16 amino acids. The CDR3 sequence is CSVEAFGQGKSYGYTF. The DNA for the CDR3 is TGCAGCGTTGAGGCCTTTGGGCAGGGCAAAAGCTATGGCTACACCTTC.

V gene TRBV5-4 combines with J gene TRBJ2-2, with 15 nucleotides matching TRBD2. V was clipped by 4 bases and J by 5 bases; unmatched bases: 3. The CDR3 length is 16 residues. Germline CDR1 is SGHNT and CDR2 is YYREEE (reference sequence). The CDR3 region has the DNA TGTGCCAGCAGCCGTGGGACTAGCGGGAGGACCGGGGAGCTGTTTTTT. Protein: CASSRGTSGRTGELFF.

The chain uses TRBV11-2 and TRBJ1-1; tentatively, D is TRBD1 (6 bases). Trimming shortened V by 0 bases and J by 4 bases, and 6 bases separated the two germline ends. Germline V lookup: CDR1 SGHAT, CDR2 FQNNGV. The CDR3 sequence is 13 residues long. In nucleotides, the CDR3 is TGTGCCAGCAGCTTAGACAGGGGCACTGAAGCTTTCTTT. Encoded protein: CASSLDRGTEAFF. Looking up the rest from reference TRBV11-2 and TRBJ1-1 gives the full variable domain: EAGVAQSPRYKIIEKRQSVAFWCNPISGHATLYWYQQILGQGPKLLIQFQNNGVVDDSQLPKDRFSAERLKGVDSTLKIQPAKLEDSAVYLCASSLDRGTEAFFGQGTRLTVV.

The J gene is TRBJ1-3, the V gene TRBV10-3, with unresolved D. Germline V gene sequence: CDR1 ENHRY, CDR2 SYGVKD. The CDR3 sequence is 15 residues long. Trimming removed 7 bases at V and 5 bases at J, with 18 bases between. Here the CDR3 DNA reads TGTGCCATCACCGATTTGACATCGGCAAGAAACACCATATATTTT. Amino acids: CAITDLTSARNTIYF.

This chain uses TRBV10-3 with TRBJ2-7; TRBD2 might be the D (6 bases). The V and J ends lost 5 bases and 0 bases respectively, with 20 bases between them. Germline V gene sequence: CDR1 ENHRY, CDR2 SYGVKD. There are 17 residues in the CDR3. The CDR3 nucleotides read TGTGCCATCAGTAAGGGAGGCGGGACGGTAAGCTCCTACGAGCAGTACTTC. This gives the protein CAISKGGGTVSSYEQYF.